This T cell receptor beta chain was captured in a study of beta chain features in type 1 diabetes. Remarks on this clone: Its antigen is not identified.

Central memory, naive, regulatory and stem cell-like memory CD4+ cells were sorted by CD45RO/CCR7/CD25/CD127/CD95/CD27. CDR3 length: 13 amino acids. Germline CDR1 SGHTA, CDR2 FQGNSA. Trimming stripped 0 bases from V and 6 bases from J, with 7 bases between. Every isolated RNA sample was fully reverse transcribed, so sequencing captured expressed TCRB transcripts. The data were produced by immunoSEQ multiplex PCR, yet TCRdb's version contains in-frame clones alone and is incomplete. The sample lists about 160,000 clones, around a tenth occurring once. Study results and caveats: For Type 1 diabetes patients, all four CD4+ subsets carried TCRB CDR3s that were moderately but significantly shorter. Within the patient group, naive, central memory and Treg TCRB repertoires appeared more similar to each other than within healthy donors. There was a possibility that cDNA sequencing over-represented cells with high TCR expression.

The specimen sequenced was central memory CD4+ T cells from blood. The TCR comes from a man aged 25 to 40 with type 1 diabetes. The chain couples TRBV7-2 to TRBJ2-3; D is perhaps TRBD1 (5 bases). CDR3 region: CASSLAAGDTQYF. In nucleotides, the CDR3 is TGTGCCAGCAGCTTAGCGGCAGGGGATACGCAGTATTTT. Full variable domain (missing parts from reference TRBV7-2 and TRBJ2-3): GAGVSQSPSNKVTEKGKDVELRCDPISGHTALYWYRQSLGQGLEFLIYFQGNSAPDKSGLPSDRFSAERTGGSVSTLTIQRTQQEDSAVYLCASSLAAGDTQYFGPGTRLTVL.